The rows below give T cell receptor beta chains drawn from one sample of a study of shared clonotypes between healthy human individuals. Profiling relied on immunoSEQ multiplex PCR, and the TCRdb table lists in-frame clones only, not all of them. Of 1.6 million or so clones in the sample, around 97% were seen once. The sequencing input was naive CD4+ T cells sorted from blood. Receptors were obtained from a young man in good health. Both conserved end residues are part of each CDR3. A D gene is named only where the DNA matches it firmly. Not every row has a clone size; where given, it reads once, few, many or a size class.

8	TRBV27	TRBJ2-6	NA	NA	CASILPLW	TGTGCCAGCATTCTTCCTCTTTGG
13	TRBV29-1	TRBJ2-1	once	NA	CSAGGPDRNEQFF	TGCAGCGCCGGGGGTCCCGATAGGAATGAGCAGTTCTTC
17	TRBV7-8	TRBJ1-3	NA	NA	CASSKSPRDYSGNTIYF	TGTGCCAGCAGCAAAAGCCCCCGGGACTACTCTGGAAACACCATATATTTT
17	TRBV4-1	TRBJ2-5	NA	NA	CASSQDRSTAPQETQYF	TGCGCCAGCAGCCAAGATAGGTCGACAGCACCACAAGAGACCCAGTACTTC
13	TRBV6-9	TRBJ2-7	NA	NA	CASRGDGPYEQYF	TGTGCCAGCAGAGGAGACGGGCCCTACGAGCAGTACTTC
14	TRBV5-4	TRBJ2-2	NA	TRBD1	CASSRDRVTGELFF	TGTGCCAGCAGCCGAGACAGGGTCACCGGGGAGCTGTTTTTT
11	TRBV5-1	TRBJ2-1	NA	NA	CASSRGNEQFF	TGCGCCAGCTCCCGGGGGAATGAGCAGTTCTTC
16	TRBV25-1	TRBJ2-6	NA	NA	CASSDQPSSGANVLTF	TGTGCCAGCAGTGATCAACCCAGCTCTGGGGCCAACGTCCTGACTTTC
16	TRBV4-3	TRBJ2-1	NA	NA	CASSQGRTQKLNEQFF	TGCGCCAGCAGCCAAGGCCGAACCCAAAAGTTGAATGAGCAGTTCTTC
17	TRBV1	TRBJ2-3	NA	NA	CTSSGASGRRDTDTQYF	TGCACCAGCAGCGGGGCTAGCGGGAGGAGGGACACAGATACGCAGTATTTT
13	TRBV5-1	TRBJ2-7	NA	TRBD1	CASSSNRGAEQYF	TGCGCCAGCAGCTCCAACAGGGGAGCCGAGCAGTACTTC
15	TRBV5-1	TRBJ1-4	NA	NA	CASSLLAATNEKLFF	TGCGCCAGCAGCTTGCTGGCGGCAACTAATGAAAAACTGTTTTTT
18	TRBV28	TRBJ2-1	NA	TRBD2	CASRWGLAGGRGSNEQFF	TGTGCCAGCAGGTGGGGACTAGCGGGAGGGCGAGGGAGCAATGAGCAGTTCTTC
15	TRBV29-1	TRBJ2-3	NA	NA	CSVEDRGDGGDTQYF	TGCAGCGTTGAAGATCGGGGCGACGGAGGAGATACGCAGTATTTT
12	TRBV14	TRBJ2-4	NA	NA	CASRGGTDIQYF	TGTGCCAGCAGGGGGGGAACGGACATTCAGTACTTC
13	TRBV19	TRBJ2-7	once	NA	CASSIGTFYEQYF	TGTGCCAGTAGTATAGGGACCTTTTACGAGCAGTACTTC
12	TRBV5-6	TRBJ2-1	NA	NA	CASSALAHEQFF	TGTGCCAGCAGCGCGCTAGCGCATGAGCAGTTCTTC
13	TRBV7-3	TRBJ1-1	NA	NA	CASSPREGTEAFF	TGTGCCAGCAGCCCCAGGGAGGGAACTGAAGCTTTCTTT
16	TRBV5-4	TRBJ2-3	NA	TRBD2	CATWKGLAELADTQYF	TGTGCCACCTGGAAAGGACTAGCGGAACTTGCAGATACGCAGTATTTT
14	TRBV5-1	TRBJ1-4	NA	NA	CASKSGGVSEKLFF	TGCGCCAGCAAATCCGGAGGAGTTTCCGAAAAACTGTTTTTT
17	TRBV5-6	TRBJ2-3	NA	TRBD2	CASSSPGLAGGPDTQYF	TGTGCCAGCAGCTCGCCGGGACTAGCGGGAGGGCCGGATACGCAGTATTTT
15	TRBV5-1	TRBJ2-7	NA	NA	CASSNGRLGTYEQYF	TGCGCCAGCAGTAATGGTAGGCTAGGCACCTACGAGCAGTACTTC
15	TRBV7-8	TRBJ1-4	NA	NA	CASSLAGPTNEKLFF	TGTGCCAGCAGCTTAGCGGGCCCAACTAATGAAAAACTGTTTTTT